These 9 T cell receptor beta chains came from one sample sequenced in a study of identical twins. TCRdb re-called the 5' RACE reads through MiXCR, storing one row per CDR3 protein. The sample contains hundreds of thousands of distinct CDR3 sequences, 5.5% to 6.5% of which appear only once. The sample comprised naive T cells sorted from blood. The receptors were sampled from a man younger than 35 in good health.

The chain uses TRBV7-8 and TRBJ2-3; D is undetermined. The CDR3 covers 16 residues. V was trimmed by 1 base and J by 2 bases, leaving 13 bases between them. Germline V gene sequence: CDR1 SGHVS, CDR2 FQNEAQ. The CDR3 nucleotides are TGTGCCAGCAGCTTAGGCGCAGGTACAAACACAGATACGCAGTATTTT. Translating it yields CASSLGAGTNTDTQYF.

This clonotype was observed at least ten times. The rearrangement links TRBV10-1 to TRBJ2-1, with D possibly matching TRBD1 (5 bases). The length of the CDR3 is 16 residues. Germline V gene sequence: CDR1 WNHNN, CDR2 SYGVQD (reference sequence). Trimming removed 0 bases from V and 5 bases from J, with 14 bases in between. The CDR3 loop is CASSESASGPHNEQFF. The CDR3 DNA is TGCGCCAGCAGTGAGTCTGCGTCAGGGCCCCACAATGAGCAGTTCTTC.

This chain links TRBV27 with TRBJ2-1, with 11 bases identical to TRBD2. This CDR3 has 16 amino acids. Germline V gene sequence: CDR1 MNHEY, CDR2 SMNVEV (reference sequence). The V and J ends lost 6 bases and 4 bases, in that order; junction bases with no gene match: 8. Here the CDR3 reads CASSSTSGSIYNEQFF. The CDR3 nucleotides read TGTGCCAGCAGCTCAACTAGCGGGAGTATATACAATGAGCAGTTCTTC.

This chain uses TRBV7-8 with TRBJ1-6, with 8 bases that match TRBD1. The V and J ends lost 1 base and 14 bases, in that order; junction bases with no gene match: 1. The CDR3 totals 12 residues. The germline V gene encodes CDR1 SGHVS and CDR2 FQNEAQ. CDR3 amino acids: CASSLGTGTLHF. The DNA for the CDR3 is TGTGCCAGCAGCTTAGGGACAGGGACCCTCCACTTT.

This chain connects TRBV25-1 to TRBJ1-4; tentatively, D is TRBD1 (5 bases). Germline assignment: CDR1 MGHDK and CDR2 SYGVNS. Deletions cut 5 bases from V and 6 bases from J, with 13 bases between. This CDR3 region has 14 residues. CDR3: CASSLTGGYEKLFF. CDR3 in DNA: TGTGCCAGCAGTTTAACGGGGGGGTATGAAAAACTGTTTTTT.

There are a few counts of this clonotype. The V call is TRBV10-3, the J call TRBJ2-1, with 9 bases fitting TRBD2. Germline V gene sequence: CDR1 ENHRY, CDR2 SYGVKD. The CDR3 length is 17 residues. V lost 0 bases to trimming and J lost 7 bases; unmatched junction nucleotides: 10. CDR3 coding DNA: TGTGCCATCAGTGAGTCGCCCACTAGCGGGTTGCAAAATGAGCAGTTCTTC. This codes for CAISESPTSGLQNEQFF.

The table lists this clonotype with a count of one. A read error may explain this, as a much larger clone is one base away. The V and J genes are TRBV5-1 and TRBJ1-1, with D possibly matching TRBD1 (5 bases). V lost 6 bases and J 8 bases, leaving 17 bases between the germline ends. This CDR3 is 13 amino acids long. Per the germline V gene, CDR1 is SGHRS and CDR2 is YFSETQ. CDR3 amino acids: CASKHIQGSEAFF. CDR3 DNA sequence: TGCGCCAGCAAACATATTCAGGGTTCCGAAGCTTTCTTT.

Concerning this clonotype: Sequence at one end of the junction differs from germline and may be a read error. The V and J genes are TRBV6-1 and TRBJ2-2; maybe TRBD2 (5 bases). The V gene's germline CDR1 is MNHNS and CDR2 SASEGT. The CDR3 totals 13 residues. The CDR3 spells CASSPASTGELCF. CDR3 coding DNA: TGTGCCAGCAGTCCAGCTTCCACCGGGGAGCTGTGTTTT.

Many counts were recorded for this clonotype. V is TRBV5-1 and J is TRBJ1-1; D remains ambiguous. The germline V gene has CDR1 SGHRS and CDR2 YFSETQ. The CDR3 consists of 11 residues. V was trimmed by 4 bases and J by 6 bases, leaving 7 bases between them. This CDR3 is CASSLGSEAFF. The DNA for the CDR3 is TGCGCCAGCAGCCTGGGGTCTGAAGCTTTCTTT.